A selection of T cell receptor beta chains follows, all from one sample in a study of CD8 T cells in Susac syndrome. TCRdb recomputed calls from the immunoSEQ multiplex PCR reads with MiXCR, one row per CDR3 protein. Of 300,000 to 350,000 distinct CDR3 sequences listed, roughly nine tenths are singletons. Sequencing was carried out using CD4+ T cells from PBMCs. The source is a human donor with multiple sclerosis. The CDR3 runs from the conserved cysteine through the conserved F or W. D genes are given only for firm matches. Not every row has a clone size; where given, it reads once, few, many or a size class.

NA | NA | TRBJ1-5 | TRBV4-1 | TGCGCCAGCAGCCAAGATAGGGATGTCGGGCCCCAGCATTTT | CASSQDRDVGPQHF
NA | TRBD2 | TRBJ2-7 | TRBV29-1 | TGCAGCGTGGCGGCCGGGACTAGCGGCTCCTACGAGCAGTACTTC | CSVAAGTSGSYEQYF
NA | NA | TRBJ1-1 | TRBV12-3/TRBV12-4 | TGTGCCAGCAGTCCGCTTGGGACCAAAGCTTTCTTT | CASSPLGTKAFF
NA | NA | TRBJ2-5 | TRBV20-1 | TGCAGTGCTAGACGGGGACGGCTGCAAGAGACCCAGTACTTC | CSARRGRLQETQYF
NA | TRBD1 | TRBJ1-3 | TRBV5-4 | TGTGCCAGCAGCTCGGGCGGACAGGGGAGATCTGGAAACACCATATATTTT | CASSSGGQGRSGNTIYF
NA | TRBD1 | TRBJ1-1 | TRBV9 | TGTGCCAGCAGCGGAGACAGGGGGCTTGAGATGAACACTGAAGCTTTCTTT | CASSGDRGLEMNTEAFF
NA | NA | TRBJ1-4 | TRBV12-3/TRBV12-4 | TGTGCCAGCAGTTTTGGTGATAGAGGTGGAAAACTGTTTTTT | CASSFGDRGGKLFF
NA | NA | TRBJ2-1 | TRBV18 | TGTGCCAGCTCACCAGGGAGTTTAGGGAGTGAGCAGTTCTTC | CASSPGSLGSEQFF
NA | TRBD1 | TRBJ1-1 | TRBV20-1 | TGCAGTGCTAGGCGAAGGGGGCTCCGGGGGAACACTGAAGCTTTCTTT | CSARRRGLRGNTEAFF
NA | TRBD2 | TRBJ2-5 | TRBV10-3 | TGTGCCACCGGGGGGGAGCAAGAGACCCAGTACTTC | CATGGEQETQYF
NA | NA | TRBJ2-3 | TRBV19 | TGTGCCAGTAGTATCGGGGGAATTTTTGGTGCAGATACGCAGTATTTT | CASSIGGIFGADTQYF
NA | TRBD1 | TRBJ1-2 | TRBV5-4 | TGTACCAGCAGCAGAGACAGGGATGGCTACACCTTC | CTSSRDRDGYTF
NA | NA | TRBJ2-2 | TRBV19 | TGTGCCAGTAGTACCCGGACTTCGGGGACCGGGGAGCTGTTTTTT | CASSTRTSGTGELFF
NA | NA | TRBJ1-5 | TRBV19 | TGTGCCAGTAGTATGGTGCTAGGGGGGCAGCCCCAGCATTTT | CASSMVLGGQPQHF
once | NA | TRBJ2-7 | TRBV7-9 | TGTGCCAGCAGCTTAGCTAGCACGCCTAGCTACGAGCAGTACTTC | CASSLASTPSYEQYF
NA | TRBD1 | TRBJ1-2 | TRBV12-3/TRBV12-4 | TGTGCCAGCAGTTTATCCGGAACAGGGGGTAGTGGCTACACCTTC | CASSLSGTGGSGYTF
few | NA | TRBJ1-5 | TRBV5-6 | TGTGCCAGCAGCTTGGGCCAGAATCAGCCCCAGCATTTT | CASSLGQNQPQHF
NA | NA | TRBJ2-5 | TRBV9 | TGTGCCAGCAGCGTAGGATCGGGGGCAGAGACCCAGTACTTC | CASSVGSGAETQYF
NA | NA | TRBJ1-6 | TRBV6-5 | TGTGCCAGCAGGAATCCGACAGTTAGAAGTTCACCCCTCCACTTT | CASRNPTVRSSPLHF
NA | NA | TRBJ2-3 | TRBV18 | TGTGCCAGCTCACCGGCTGGGGCTAGCACAGATACGCAGTATTTT | CASSPAGASTDTQYF
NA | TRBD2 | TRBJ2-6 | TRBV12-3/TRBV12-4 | TGTGCCAGCAGTTCCCTGAGCGGGAGGGCTGGGGCCAACGTCCTGACTTTC | CASSSLSGRAGANVLTF
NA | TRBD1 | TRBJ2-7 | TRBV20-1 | TGCAGTGCTAGAGATCGGGACAGTTTTTTTAGATCCTACGAGCAGTACTTC | CSARDRDSFFRSYEQYF
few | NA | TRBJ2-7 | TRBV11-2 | TGTGCCAGCAGCCCAGAACTTCTTCTGTATGCGCAGTACTTC | CASSPELLLYAQYF
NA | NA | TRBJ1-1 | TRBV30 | TGTGCCTGGAGTTACCGAGGGGACACTGAAGCTTTCTTT | CAWSYRGDTEAFF
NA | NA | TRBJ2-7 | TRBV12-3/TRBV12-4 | TGTGCCAGCAGTTGGGACCTTAGGGGGTGGCCCGAGCAGTACTTC | CASSWDLRGWPEQYF
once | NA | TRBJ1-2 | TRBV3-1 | TGTGCCAGCAGCCAGTTCGCGGACTATGGCTACACCTTC | CASSQFADYGYTF
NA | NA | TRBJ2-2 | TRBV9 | TGTGCCAGCAGCGTCAAACAAGGGGGGCTAGCGTTCACCGGGGAGCTGTTTTTT | CASSVKQGGLAFTGELFF
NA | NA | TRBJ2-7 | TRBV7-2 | TGTGCCAGCAGCCTAGGACGGGCCTTCTTGGAGCAGTACTTC | CASSLGRAFLEQYF
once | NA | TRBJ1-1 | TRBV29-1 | TGCAGCGCAGAACTCGACAGGACGAACACTGAAGCTTTCTTT | CSAELDRTNTEAFF
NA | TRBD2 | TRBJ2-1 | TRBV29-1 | TGCAGCGTAGCCGGGACTAGCGGTTTGTCGAGCTCCTACAATGAGCAGTTCTTC | CSVAGTSGLSSSYNEQFF
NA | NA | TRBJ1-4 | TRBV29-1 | TGCAGCGTTATCAGGGCAACTAATGAAAAACTGTTTTTT | CSVIRATNEKLFF
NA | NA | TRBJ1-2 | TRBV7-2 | TGTGCCAGCAGCTTAGAGGCTTCGGGAGGGATCTATGGCTACACCTTC | CASSLEASGGIYGYTF
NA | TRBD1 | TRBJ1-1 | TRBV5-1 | TGCGCCAGCAGCAAGACGGACAGGGTTACTGAAGCTTTCTTT | CASSKTDRVTEAFF
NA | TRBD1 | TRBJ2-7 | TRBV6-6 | TGTGCCAGCAGTGGGACAGACTCCTACGAGCAGTACTTC | CASSGTDSYEQYF
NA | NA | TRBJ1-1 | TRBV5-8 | TGTGCCAGCAGCTTTCGAACAGGGACGGTGAACACTGAAGCTTTCTTT | CASSFRTGTVNTEAFF
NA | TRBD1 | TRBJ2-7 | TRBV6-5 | TGTGCCAGCAGTTACGTACAGGGGGCCACCTACGAGCAGTACTTC | CASSYVQGATYEQYF
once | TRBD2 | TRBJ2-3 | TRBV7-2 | TGTGCCAGCAGCTTCGCGGGGGGGGCGGGAGATACGCAGTATTTT | CASSFAGGAGDTQYF
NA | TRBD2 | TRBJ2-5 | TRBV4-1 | TGCGCCAGCAGCCAAGTGGCACTAGCGGGAGAGACCCAGTACTTC | CASSQVALAGETQYF
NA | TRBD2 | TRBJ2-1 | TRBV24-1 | TGTGCCACCGCGACTAGCGGTCCCTACAATGAGCAGTTCTTC | CATATSGPYNEQFF
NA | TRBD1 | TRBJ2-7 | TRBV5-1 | TGCGCCAGCAGCTTCCAGGGGGCCAACGAGCAGTACTTC | CASSFQGANEQYF
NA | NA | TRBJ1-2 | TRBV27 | TGTGCCAGCGCCTTCGAAGCCTCCTATGGCTACACCTTC | CASAFEASYGYTF
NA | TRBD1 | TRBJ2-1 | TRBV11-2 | TGTGCCAGCAGCTTAGTAGGGGGCAGCACAGGGAGAGGGCAGTTCTTC | CASSLVGGSTGRGQFF
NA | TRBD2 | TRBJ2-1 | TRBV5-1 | TGCGCCAGCAGCTTGCTAGCGGGGTTCACCTACAATGAGCAGTTCTTC | CASSLLAGFTYNEQFF
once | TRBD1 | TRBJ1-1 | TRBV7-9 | TGTGCCAGCAGCTTAGTAGGACAGGCCGGTCGGGCTTTCTTT | CASSLVGQAGRAFF
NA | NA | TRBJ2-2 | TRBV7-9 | TGTGCCAGCAGCTTCAACAATGCGAACACCGGGGAGCTGTTTTTT | CASSFNNANTGELFF
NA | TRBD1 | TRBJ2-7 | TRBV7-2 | TGTGCCAGCAGCTTACCGGACAGGTTAACCTACGAGCAGTACTTC | CASSLPDRLTYEQYF
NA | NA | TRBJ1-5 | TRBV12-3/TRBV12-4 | TGTGCCAGCAGTCGGGGACTGATACAGCCCCAGCATTTT | CASSRGLIQPQHF
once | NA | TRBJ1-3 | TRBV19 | TGTGCCAGTAGTTTCCTCAGCGACTCTGGAAACACCATATATTTT | CASSFLSDSGNTIYF
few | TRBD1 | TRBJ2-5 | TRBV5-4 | TGTGCCAGCAGCTTGGACAGGGGAGAGACCCAGTACTTC | CASSLDRGETQYF
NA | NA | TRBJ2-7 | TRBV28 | TGTGCCAGCAGTCCAATAGCGTCGGGGCCCTACGAGCAGTACTTC | CASSPIASGPYEQYF
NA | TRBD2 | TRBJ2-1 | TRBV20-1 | TGCAGTGCTAGGGGGCCCACCGGGACTAGTCGCACACCTAATGAGCAGTTCTTC | CSARGPTGTSRTPNEQFF
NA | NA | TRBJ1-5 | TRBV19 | TGTGCCAGCAAGTCATACCTCTGGCCCCAGCATTTT | CASKSYLWPQHF
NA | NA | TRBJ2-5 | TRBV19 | TGTGCCAGTAGTACTTCAGGGCCTGGCCAGTACTTC | CASSTSGPGQYF
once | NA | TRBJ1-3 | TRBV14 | TGTGCCAGCAGCCAAGGGAGGCAGTCTGGAAACACCATATATTTT | CASSQGRQSGNTIYF
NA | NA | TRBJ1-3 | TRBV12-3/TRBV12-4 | TGTGCCAGCAGTTTGAGACAGGCTGGAAACACCATATATTTT | CASSLRQAGNTIYF
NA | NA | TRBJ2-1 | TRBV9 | TGTGCCAGCAGCGTAGGGAGGGATGAGCAGTTCTTC | CASSVGRDEQFF
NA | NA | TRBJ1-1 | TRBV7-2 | TGTGCCAGCAGCTTTGTAGGGAGCACTGAAGCTTTCTTT | CASSFVGSTEAFF